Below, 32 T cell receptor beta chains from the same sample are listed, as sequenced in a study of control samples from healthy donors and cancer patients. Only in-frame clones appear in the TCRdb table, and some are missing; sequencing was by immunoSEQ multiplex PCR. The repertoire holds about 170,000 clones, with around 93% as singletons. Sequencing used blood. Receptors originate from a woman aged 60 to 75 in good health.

CDR3 in amino acids: CASGLVTGGSGNTIYF. CDR3 in DNA: TGTGCTAGTGGTTTGGTAACAGGGGGCTCTGGAAACACCATATATTTT. This chain links TRBV12-5 with TRBJ1-3; 8 bases match TRBD1. This CDR3 has 16 amino acids. Germline CDR1 and CDR2: LGHNT and FRNRAP. The J segment lost 0 bases and the V segment lost 0 bases, leaving 1 base of the junction unmatched.

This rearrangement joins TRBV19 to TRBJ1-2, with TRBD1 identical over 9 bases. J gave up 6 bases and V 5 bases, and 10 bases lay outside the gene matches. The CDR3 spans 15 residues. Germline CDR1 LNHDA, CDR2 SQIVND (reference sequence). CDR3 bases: TGTGCCAGTAGTCCCGGACAGGGGCGTTTCGATGGCTACACCTTC. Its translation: CASSPGQGRFDGYTF.

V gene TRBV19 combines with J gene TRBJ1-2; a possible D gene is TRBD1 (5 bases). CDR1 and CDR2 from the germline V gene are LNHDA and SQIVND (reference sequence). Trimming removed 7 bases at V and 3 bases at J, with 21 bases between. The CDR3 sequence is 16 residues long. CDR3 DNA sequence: TGTGCCAGTACCCTCGGTGGGACCAACGGTCACTATGGCTACACCTTC. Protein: CASTLGGTNGHYGYTF.

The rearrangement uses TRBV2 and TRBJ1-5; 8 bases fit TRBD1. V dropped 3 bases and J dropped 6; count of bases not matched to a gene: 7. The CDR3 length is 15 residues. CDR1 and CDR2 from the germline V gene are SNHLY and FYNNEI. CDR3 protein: CASSDFQGAGQPQHF. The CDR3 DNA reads TGTGCCAGCAGTGATTTCCAGGGGGCTGGTCAGCCCCAGCATTTT.

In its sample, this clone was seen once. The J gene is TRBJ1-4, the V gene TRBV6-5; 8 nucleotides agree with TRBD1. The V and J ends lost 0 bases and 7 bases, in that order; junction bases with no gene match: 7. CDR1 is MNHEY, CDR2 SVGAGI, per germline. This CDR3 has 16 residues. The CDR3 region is CASSYSGVTGGEKLFF. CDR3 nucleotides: TGTGCCAGCAGTTACTCGGGGGTTACAGGGGGTGAAAAACTGTTTTTT.

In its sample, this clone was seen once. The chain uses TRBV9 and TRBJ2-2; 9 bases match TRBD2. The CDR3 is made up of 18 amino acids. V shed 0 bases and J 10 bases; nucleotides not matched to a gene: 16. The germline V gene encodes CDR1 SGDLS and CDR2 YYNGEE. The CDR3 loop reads CASSVAETSGEEPQELFF. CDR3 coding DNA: TGTGCCAGCAGCGTAGCGGAGACTAGCGGCGAAGAACCTCAGGAGCTGTTTTTT.

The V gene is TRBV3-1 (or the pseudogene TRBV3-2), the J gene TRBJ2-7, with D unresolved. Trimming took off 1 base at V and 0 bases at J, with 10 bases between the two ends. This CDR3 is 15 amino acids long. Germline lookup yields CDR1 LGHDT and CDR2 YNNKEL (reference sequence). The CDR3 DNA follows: TGTGCCAGCAGCCAAGGTCCAGCCAGCTCCTACGAGCAGTACTTC. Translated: CASSQGPASSYEQYF.

CDR3 nucleotide sequence: TGTGCCATGGCCGACAGGCTCAATCAGCCCCAGCATTTT. This sequence encodes CAMADRLNQPQHF. This chain joins TRBV10-3 and TRBJ1-5; D may be TRBD1 (6 bases). This CDR3 has 13 residues. V lost 9 bases, J lost 3 bases, and 12 bases lay in between. Germline V lookup: CDR1 ENHRY, CDR2 SYGVKD.

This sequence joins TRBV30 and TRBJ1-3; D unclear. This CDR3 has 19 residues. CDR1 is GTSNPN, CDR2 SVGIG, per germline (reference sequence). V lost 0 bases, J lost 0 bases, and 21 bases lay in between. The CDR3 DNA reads TGTGCCTGGAGTGTAATCCGGGTTTGGCCTCCAAGCTCTGGAAACACCATATATTTT. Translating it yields CAWSVIRVWPPSSGNTIYF.

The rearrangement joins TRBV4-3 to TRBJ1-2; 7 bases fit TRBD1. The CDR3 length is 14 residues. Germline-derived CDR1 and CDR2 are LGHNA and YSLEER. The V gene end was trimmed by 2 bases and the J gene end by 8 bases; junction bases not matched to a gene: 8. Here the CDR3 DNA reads TGCGCCAGCAGCCAAACGTTAGGGGGCGCGGGCTACACCTTC. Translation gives CASSQTLGGAGYTF.

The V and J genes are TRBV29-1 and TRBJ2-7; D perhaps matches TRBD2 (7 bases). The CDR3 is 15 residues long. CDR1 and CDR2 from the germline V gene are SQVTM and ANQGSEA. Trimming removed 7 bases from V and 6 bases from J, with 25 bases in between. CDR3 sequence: CSAQGGGGPYLEQYF. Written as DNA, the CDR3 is TGCAGCGCACAAGGCGGCGGGGGCCCCTACCTCGAGCAGTACTTC.

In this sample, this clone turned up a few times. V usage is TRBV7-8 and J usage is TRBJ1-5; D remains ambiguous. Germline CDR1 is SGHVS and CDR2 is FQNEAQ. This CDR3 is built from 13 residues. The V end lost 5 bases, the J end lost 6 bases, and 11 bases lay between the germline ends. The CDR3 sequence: CASSPRGPQPQHF. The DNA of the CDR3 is TGTGCCAGCAGCCCTCGGGGTCCTCAGCCCCAGCATTTT.

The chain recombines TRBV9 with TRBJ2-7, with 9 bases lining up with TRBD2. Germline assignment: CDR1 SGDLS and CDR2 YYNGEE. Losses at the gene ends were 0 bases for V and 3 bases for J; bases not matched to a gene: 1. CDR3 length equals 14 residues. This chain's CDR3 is CASSVGGGGYEQYF. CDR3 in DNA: TGTGCCAGCAGCGTAGGCGGGGGGGGCTACGAGCAGTACTTC. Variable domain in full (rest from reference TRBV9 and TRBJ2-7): DSGVTQTPKHLITATGQRVTLRCSPRSGDLSVYWYQQSLDQGLQFLIQYYNGEERAKGNILERFSAQQFPDLHSELNLSSLELGDSALYFCASSVGGGGYEQYFGPGTRLTVT.

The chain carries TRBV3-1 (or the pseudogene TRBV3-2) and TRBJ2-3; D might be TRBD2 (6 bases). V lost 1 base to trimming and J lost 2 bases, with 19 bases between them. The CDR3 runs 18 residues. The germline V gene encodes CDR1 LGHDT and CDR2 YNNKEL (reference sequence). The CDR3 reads CASSQVHSGFSLTDTQYF. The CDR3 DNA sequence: TGTGCCAGCAGCCAAGTCCATAGCGGATTCTCCCTCACAGATACGCAGTATTTT.

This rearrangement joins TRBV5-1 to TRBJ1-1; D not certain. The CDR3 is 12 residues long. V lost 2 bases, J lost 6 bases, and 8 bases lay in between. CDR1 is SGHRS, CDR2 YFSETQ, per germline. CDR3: CASSFGVSEAFF. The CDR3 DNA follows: TGCGCCAGCAGCTTCGGGGTATCTGAAGCTTTCTTT.

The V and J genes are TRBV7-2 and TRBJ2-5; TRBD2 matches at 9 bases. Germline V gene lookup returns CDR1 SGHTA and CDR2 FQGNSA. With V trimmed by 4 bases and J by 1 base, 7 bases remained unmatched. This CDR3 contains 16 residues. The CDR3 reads CASSSSAGGIQETQYF. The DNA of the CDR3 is TGTGCCAGCAGCTCCTCGGCGGGGGGGATCCAAGAGACCCAGTACTTC.

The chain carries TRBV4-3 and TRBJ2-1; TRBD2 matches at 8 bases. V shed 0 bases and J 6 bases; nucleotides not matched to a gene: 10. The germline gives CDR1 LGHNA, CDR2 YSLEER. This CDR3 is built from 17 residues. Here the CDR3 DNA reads TGCGCCAGCAGCCAAGACGGAAGTAGCGGGGCTGTCAATGAGCAGTTCTTC. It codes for CASSQDGSSGAVNEQFF.

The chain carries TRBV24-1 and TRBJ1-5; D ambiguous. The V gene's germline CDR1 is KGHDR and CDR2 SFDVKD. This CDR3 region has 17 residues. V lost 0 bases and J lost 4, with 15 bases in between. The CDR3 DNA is TGTGCCACCAGTGATTTGCCGGAATCTGGGCCGAATCAGCCCCAGCATTTT. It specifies CATSDLPESGPNQPQHF.

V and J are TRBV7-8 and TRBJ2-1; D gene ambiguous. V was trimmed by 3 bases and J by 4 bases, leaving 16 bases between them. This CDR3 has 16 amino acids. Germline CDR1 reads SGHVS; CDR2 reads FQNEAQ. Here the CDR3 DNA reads TGTGCCAGCAGCTTCACGTGGACGGATATTTACAATGAGCAGTTCTTC. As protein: CASSFTWTDIYNEQFF. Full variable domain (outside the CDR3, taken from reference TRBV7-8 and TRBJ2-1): GAGVSQSPRYKVAKRGQDVALRCDPISGHVSLFWYQQALGQGPEFLTYFQNEAQLDKSGLPSDRFFAERPEGSVSTLKIQRTQQEDSAVYLCASSFTWTDIYNEQFFGPGTRLTVL.

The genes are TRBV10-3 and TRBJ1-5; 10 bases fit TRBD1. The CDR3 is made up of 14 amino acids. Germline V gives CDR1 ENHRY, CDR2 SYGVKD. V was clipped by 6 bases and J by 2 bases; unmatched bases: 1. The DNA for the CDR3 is TGTGCCATCAGAGGGACAGGGGGCAATCAGCCCCAGCATTTT. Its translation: CAIRGTGGNQPQHF.

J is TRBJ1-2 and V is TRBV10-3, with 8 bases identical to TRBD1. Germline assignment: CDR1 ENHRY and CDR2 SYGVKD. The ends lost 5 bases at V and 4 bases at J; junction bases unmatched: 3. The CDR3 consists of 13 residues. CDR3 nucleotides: TGTGCCATCAGTCTTGGACAGGGCTATGGCTACACCTTC. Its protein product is CAISLGQGYGYTF.

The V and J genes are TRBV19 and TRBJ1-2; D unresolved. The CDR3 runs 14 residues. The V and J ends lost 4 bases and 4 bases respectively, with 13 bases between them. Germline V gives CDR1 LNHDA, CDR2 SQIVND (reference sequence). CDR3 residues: CASSRVRAAYGYTF. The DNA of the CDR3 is TGTGCCAGTAGTAGGGTCCGGGCTGCCTATGGCTACACCTTC. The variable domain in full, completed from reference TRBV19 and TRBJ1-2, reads DGGITQSPKYLFRKEGQNVTLSCEQNLNHDAMYWYRQDPGQGLRLIYYSQIVNDFQKGDIAEGYSVSREKKESFPLTVTSAQKNPTAFYLCASSRVRAAYGYTFGSGTRLTVV.

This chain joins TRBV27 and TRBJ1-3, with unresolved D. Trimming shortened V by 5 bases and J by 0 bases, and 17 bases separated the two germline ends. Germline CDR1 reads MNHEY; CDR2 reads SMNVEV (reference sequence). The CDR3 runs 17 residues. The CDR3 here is CASSPRTDFPSGNTIYF. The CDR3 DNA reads TGTGCCAGCAGTCCACGCACAGACTTCCCCTCTGGAAACACCATATATTTT.

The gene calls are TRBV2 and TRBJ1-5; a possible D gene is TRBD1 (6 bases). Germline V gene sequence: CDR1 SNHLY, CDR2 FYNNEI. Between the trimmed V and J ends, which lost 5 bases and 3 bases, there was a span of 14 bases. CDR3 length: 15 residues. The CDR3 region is CASSQQGLINQPQHF. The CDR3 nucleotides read TGTGCCAGCAGTCAACAGGGATTGATCAATCAGCCCCAGCATTTT. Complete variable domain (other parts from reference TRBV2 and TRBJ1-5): EPEVTQTPSHQVTQMGQEVILRCVPISNHLYFYWYRQILGQKVEFLVSFYNNEISEKSEIFDDQFSVERPDGSNFTLKIRSTKLEDSAMYFCASSQQGLINQPQHFGDGTRLSIL.

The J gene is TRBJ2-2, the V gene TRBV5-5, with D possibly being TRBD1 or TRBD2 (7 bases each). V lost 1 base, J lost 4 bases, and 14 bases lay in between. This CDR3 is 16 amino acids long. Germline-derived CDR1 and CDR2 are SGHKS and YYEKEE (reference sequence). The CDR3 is CASSLPGGGRTGELFF. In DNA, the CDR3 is TGTGCCAGCAGCTTGCCAGGGGGGGGTCGCACCGGGGAGCTGTTTTTT.

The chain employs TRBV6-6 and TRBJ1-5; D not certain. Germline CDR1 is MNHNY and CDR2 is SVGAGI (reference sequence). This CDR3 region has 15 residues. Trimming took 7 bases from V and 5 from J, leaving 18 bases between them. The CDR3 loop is CASKERSWSDQPQHF. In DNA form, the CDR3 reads TGTGCCAGCAAAGAACGGTCGTGGTCAGATCAGCCCCAGCATTTT.

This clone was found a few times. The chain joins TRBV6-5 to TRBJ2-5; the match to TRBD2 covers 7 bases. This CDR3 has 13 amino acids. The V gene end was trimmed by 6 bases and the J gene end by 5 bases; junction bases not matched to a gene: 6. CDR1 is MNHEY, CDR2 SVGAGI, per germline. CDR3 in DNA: TGTGCCAGCAGGAGCCTGGGGGGGGAGACCCAGTACTTC. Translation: CASRSLGGETQYF.

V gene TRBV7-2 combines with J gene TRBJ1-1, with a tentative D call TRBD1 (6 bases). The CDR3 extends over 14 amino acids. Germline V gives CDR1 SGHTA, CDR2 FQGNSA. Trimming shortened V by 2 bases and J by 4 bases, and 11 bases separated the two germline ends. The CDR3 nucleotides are TGTGCCAGCAGCTTAATTACAGGGTTCACTGAAGCTTTCTTT. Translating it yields CASSLITGFTEAFF. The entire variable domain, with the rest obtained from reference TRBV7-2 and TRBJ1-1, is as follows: GAGVSQSPSNKVTEKGKDVELRCDPISGHTALYWYRQSLGQGLEFLIYFQGNSAPDKSGLPSDRFSAERTGGSVSTLTIQRTQQEDSAVYLCASSLITGFTEAFFGQGTRLTVV.

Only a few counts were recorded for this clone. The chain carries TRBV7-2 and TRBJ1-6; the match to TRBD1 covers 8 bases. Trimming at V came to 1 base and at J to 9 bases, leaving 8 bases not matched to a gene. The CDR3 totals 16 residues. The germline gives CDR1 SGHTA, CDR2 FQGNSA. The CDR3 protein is CASSLGWTGRSSPLHF. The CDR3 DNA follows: TGTGCCAGCAGCTTAGGCTGGACAGGGAGATCTTCACCCCTCCACTTT.

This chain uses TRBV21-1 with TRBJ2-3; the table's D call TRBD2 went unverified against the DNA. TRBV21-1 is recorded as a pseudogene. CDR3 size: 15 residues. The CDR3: CATYRGLAGTDTQYF. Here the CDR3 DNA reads TGTGCCACCTACAGAGGACTAGCGGGCACAGATACGCAGTATTTT.

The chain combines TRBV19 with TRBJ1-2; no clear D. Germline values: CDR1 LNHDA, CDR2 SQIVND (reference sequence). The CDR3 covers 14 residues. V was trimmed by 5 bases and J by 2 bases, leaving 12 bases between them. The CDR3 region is CASSLLVGNYGYTF. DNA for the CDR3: TGTGCCAGTAGTTTATTAGTGGGAAACTATGGCTACACCTTC.

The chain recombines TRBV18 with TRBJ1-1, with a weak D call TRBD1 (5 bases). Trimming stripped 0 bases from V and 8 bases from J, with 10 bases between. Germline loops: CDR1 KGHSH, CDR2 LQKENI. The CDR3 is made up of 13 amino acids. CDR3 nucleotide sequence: TGTGCCAGCTCACCACCGAACCGGGACGAAGCTTTCTTT. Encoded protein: CASSPPNRDEAFF.